This T cell receptor (beta chain) was captured in a study of cytomegalovirus exposure and HLA in healthy donors. Study-wide background: A later analysis reported the 95 to 150 validation repertoires used the same platform as the approximately 670 first-cohort repertoires. The study's findings and limits: Specific recognition of CMV antigens was confirmed in vitro for three chains (all CMV-associated). Most TCR sequences were rare, but some public TCRs occurred in many donors. TCR clusters originating in the first cohort tended to co-occur in the roughly 110 validation repertoires, according to a later analysis.

Concerning this clone itself: The antigen is unknown.

Data came from immunoSEQ multiplex PCR; TCRdb stores just in-frame clones and leaves some out. Of fewer than 120,000 clones in the sample, more than 75% were seen once. This CDR3 region has 14 residues. Germline CDR1 is SGHRS and CDR2 is YFSETQ. With 4 bases clipped from V and 6 bases from J, the junction kept 4 bases outside the gene matches. The chain links TRBV5-1 to TRBJ1-4; 9 nucleotides align to TRBD1. This TCR derives from a woman aged 30 to 39 in good health and CMV-seropositive. The sample consisted of PBMCs. The CDR3 nucleotides read TGCGCCAGCAGCCCGGGACAGGGTGATGAAAAACTGTTTTTT. Encoded protein: CASSPGQGDEKLFF.